This is a list of T cell receptor beta chains from one sample in a study of cytomegalovirus exposure and HLA in healthy donors. Data came from immunoSEQ multiplex PCR; TCRdb stores just in-frame clones and leaves some out. The data contain 210,000 or so clones, roughly 84% of them singletons. The sequenced sample consisted of PBMCs. Receptors were obtained from a human donor in good health. CDR3s include the opening cysteine and the closing phenylalanine or tryptophan. The D gene is left open where the match is weak. Only some rows state a clone size, as once, few, many or a class for expanded clones.

CDR3 DNA	CDR3 protein	clone size	V gene	D gene	J gene
TGTGCCAGCAGTGAAGCCTGGCAAAAGACCCAGTACTTC	CASSEAWQKTQYF	.	TRBV2	.	TRBJ2-5
TGTGCCAGTAGTCCCTTGACAGGGGGGAACAATCAGCCCCAGCATTTT	CASSPLTGGNNQPQHF	.	TRBV19	TRBD1	TRBJ1-5
TGTGCCAGCAGCTTAACAGGGGGAAAGACCCAGTACTTC	CASSLTGGKTQYF	.	TRBV5-4	TRBD1	TRBJ2-5
TGTGCCAGCTCACCATGGGCAGGGGAGTCCTACGAGCAGTACTTC	CASSPWAGESYEQYF	.	TRBV18	.	TRBJ2-7
TGTGCCATCAGGACAGGGACCGGGGAGCTGTTTTTT	CAIRTGTGELFF	.	TRBV10-3	TRBD1	TRBJ2-2
TGTGCCAGTAGGGCGGGGACTAGCGGGAGCTACGAGCAGTACTTC	CASRAGTSGSYEQYF	.	TRBV19	TRBD2	TRBJ2-7
TGTGCCAGCAGCTCGAGCGGGAGTGTGTCCTACGAGCAGTACTTC	CASSSSGSVSYEQYF	.	TRBV7-9	TRBD2	TRBJ2-7
TGTGCCAGCAGTGCCGGGACTAGCGGCTACGAGCAGTACTTC	CASSAGTSGYEQYF	.	TRBV5-6	TRBD2	TRBJ2-7
TGTGCCAGCAGCTTCATTAATGAAAAACTGTTTTTT	CASSFINEKLFF	.	TRBV7-9	.	TRBJ1-4
TGTGCCAGCTCACGACTAGCGGGAGAATACAATGAGCAGTTCTTC	CASSRLAGEYNEQFF	few	TRBV18	TRBD2	TRBJ2-1
TGTGCCAGCGCTTCAAGGTCAGGCTTTCTCTACGAGCAGTACTTC	CASASRSGFLYEQYF	.	TRBV28	.	TRBJ2-7
TGTTCCAGCAGCCAGGGACAGGGACAAGAGACCCAGTACTTC	CSSSQGQGQETQYF	.	TRBV7-9	TRBD1	TRBJ2-5
TGTGCCAGTCATAGAGACAACTCCTACGAGCAGTACTTC	CASHRDNSYEQYF	.	TRBV2	.	TRBJ2-7
TGTGCCAGCAGTTTGCCTAGCGGGAGTAGCACCGGGGAGCTGTTTTTT	CASSLPSGSSTGELFF	.	TRBV6-5	TRBD2	TRBJ2-2